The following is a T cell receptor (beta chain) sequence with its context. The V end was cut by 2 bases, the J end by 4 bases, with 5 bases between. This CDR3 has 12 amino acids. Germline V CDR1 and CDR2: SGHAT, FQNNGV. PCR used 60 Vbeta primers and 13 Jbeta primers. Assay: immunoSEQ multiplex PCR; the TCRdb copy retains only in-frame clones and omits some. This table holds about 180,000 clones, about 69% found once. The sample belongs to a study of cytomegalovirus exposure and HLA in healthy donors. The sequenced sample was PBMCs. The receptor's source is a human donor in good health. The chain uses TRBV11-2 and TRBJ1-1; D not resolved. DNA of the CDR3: TGTGCCAGCAGCTTATCTGTCACTGAAGCTTTCTTT. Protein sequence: CASSLSVTEAFF. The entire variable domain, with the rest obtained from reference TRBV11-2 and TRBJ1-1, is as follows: EAGVAQSPRYKIIEKRQSVAFWCNPISGHATLYWYQQILGQGPKLLIQFQNNGVVDDSQLPKDRFSAERLKGVDSTLKIQPAKLEDSAVYLCASSLSVTEAFFGQGTRLTVV.